This TCR beta chain was identified in a study of blood T cell repertoires in COVID-19. As for the study in general: Nucleic acid was either cDNA or gDNA, and it came from T cells, B-cell-depleted T cells, or PBMCs.

The germline CDR1 and CDR2 sequences are LGHDT and YNNKEL (reference sequence). The CDR3 loop spans 15 amino acids. V gave up 6 bases and J gave up 4 bases; unmatched junction bases: 8. The assay was immunoSEQ multiplex PCR, and TCRdb's table has in-frame clones only and misses some. The profile shows around 55,000 clones, 88% of them singletons. The TCR sequence derives from a man aged 55 to 70 with active COVID-19. The chain links TRBV3-1 (or the pseudogene TRBV3-2) to TRBJ2-1; 8 bases align to TRBD1. Sequenced material: peripheral blood. The CDR3 loop is CASSGRDRNYNEQFF. The CDR3 nucleotides read TGTGCCAGCAGTGGCCGGGACAGGAATTACAATGAGCAGTTCTTC.